The sequence of this T cell receptor (beta chain) was determined in a study of T cells in localized non-small cell lung cancer (dated by TCRdb to 2020 to 2022). About the study as a whole: T cell repertoires of 236 early-stage NSCLC patients were analyzed, with tumors being compared against uninvolved tumor-adjacent lungs. The cohort was made up of approximately 250 treatment-naive NSCLC patients whose localized lung tumors had been resected. The mean age of the NSCLC patients was under 70 years, with 130 or so men and around 100 women. General findings and caveats noted by the study authors: The highest T cell clonality was observed in uninvolved tumor-adjacent lung, where clonality exceeded that of tumor, suggesting that antigenic responses were more focused in uninvolved tumor-adjacent lung. A median of approximately 62 of the top 100 tumor clones turned up in the paired uninvolved adjacent lung, and some 28 of those clones also ranked among the top 100 of that same adjacent lung. Longer overall survival was associated with higher blood T cell density, whereas shorter survival was associated with higher adjacent-lung clonality. Because the study design was exploratory, TCR variables were selected using unadjusted p-values without false-discovery rate correction. Multi-region tumor sequencing was not performed, so intratumor heterogeneity could not be excluded.

The immunoSEQ Assay was used to sequence TCR beta CDR3 regions from DNA. The study's processing was this. To compute T cell density, TCR beta template counts were normalized to usable DNA, which was estimated by amplifying housekeeping genes. Richness was estimated using the preseqR package, with extrapolation to 400,000 templates for PBMC samples and to 120,000 templates for tissue samples. Clonality was defined by subtracting Pielou's evenness from one. Differential abundance testing on productive amino-acid clonotypes, with a minimum total count of 5 and an alpha of 0.1, was used to identify tissue-enriched TCRs. The Jaccard Index and the Morisita Overlap Index were used to measure how much the repertoires overlapped between compartments. GLIPH grouped TCR beta CDR3s together with public tetramer-defined viral CDR3s, and a viral motif had to include at least three viral sequences and also show V-gene enrichment. TCRdb stores this immuneACCESS table with in-frame sequences only. Part of the clones is absent; in the studies checked, under half of the shortfall reflects unresolved V genes, and no reason is known for the rest. V and J calls plus clone size are reproduced from that table; the DNA served to infer D and trimming. Present in this sample are some 21,000 clones, under 95% of which were seen just once. The ten largest clones represent roughly 4% of the sample.

As concerns this clone: The antigen this receptor binds is unknown. No much larger clone exists at a distance of one base, and base qualities are not known.

At diagnosis, peripheral blood, uninvolved tumor-adjacent lung and tumor were collected and stored as a combination of fresh-frozen and FFPE material. Blood samples were analyzed as peripheral blood mononuclear cells for TCR repertoire profiling. The CDR3 starts with the cysteine, ends with the phenylalanine, and has 13 residues. Just CDR3 DNA is preserved here, 39 bases in frame from base 1. Reading the germline V gene gives CDR1 SNHLY and CDR2 FYNNEI. Trimming costs V 6 bases and J 7 bases, and their ends lie 13 bases apart. This receptor was taken from a male donor at least 60 years old with stage I squamous cell lung carcinoma. The rearranged chain carries TRBV2 and TRBJ1-5, with the D segment identity uncertain. Source: peripheral blood, taken before any cancer treatment. The DNA sequence reads TGTGCCAGCAGCCCAAATAGAGGCCAGCCCCAGCATTTT. Protein translation: CASSPNRGQPQHF.